This TCR beta chain came from a study of technical replicates of blood from a handful of donors. Clones were sequenced by immunoSEQ multiplex PCR, and TCRdb holds only the in-frame ones, with some missing. The sample yields 65,000 to 90,000 clones, 65% to 90% seen once. CDR3 length: 13 residues. V was trimmed by 4 bases and J by 3 bases, leaving 7 bases between them. CDR1 is WSHSY and CDR2 is SAAADI in the germline V gene. This chain connects TRBV10-2 to TRBJ1-3; D uncertain. This receptor was obtained from a human donor in good health. Some clones in this sample may be carry-over from other donors' samples. The sample was PBMCs. This CDR3 is CASSGQFGNTIYF. Written as DNA, the CDR3 is TGCGCCAGCAGTGGGCAGTTTGGAAACACCATATATTTT.